These 3 T cell receptor beta chains were sequenced from one sample in a study of blood T cell repertoires in COVID-19. Generated by immunoSEQ multiplex PCR, the TCRdb table keeps only in-frame clones and is missing some. Counted here are 250,000 to 300,000 clones, 70% to 90% occurring once; the ten biggest clones make up less than 2.5%. Sequenced material: PBMCs or T cells enriched from blood (not recorded which). Source of these receptors: a woman aged 45-59 years who had recovered from COVID-19.

J is TRBJ2-7 and V is TRBV6-1, with 7 bases that match TRBD2. CDR3 size: 16 residues. In germline, CDR1 is MNHNS, CDR2 SASEGT. The V segment lost 4 bases and the J segment 3 bases; nucleotides outside the gene matches: 12. CDR3 loop: CASSGAGRLGSYEQYF. The CDR3 bases are TGTGCCAGCAGTGGAGCGGGAAGGCTGGGGAGCTACGAGCAGTACTTC.

The chain joins TRBV10-1 to TRBJ2-1; 10 bases line up with TRBD1. This CDR3 region has 13 residues. The V segment lost 3 bases and the J segment 14 bases; nucleotides outside the gene matches: 7. Germline CDR1 is WNHNN and CDR2 is SYGVQD (reference sequence). The DNA for the CDR3 is TGCGCCAGCAGTGATCCCATGGACAGGGGGAAGTTCTTC. It translates to CASSDPMDRGKFF.

The chain links TRBV10-2 to TRBJ2-1; D is ambiguous. The CDR3 contains 10 residues. Germline CDR1 and CDR2: WSHSY and SAAADI. Trimming took 6 bases from V and 9 from J, leaving 6 bases between them. CDR3 sequence reads: CASRSSEQFF. For the CDR3, the DNA is TGCGCCAGCAGGTCGTCTGAGCAGTTCTTC.